One and the same sample provided the 24 T cell receptor beta chains below, sequenced in a study of CD8 T cells in Susac syndrome. The authors reverse transcribed roughly 0.45 to 1 ug RNA with random hexamers. TCRdb fed the immunoSEQ multiplex PCR reads into MiXCR, producing one record per CDR3 protein. This sample has around 200,000 distinct CDR3 sequences, with 90% to 95% found just once. The sample comprised CD8+ T cells from PBMCs. The receptors were sampled from a human donor with multiple sclerosis.

The genes are TRBV6-5 and TRBJ2-1; tentatively, D is TRBD1 (6 bases). The germline CDR1 and CDR2 sequences are MNHEY and SVGAGI. CDR3 size: 17 residues. Trimming pared 0 bases from V and 4 bases from J, leaving 16 bases between. DNA for the CDR3: TGTGCCAGCAGTTACTCTTTAGGGACACAGGTTTACAATGAGCAGTTCTTC. It is translated as CASSYSLGTQVYNEQFF.

This chain links TRBV7-8 with TRBJ1-1; D call uncertain. Per germline, CDR1 SGHVS and CDR2 FQNEAQ. CDR3 length equals 16 residues. The germline V and J ends were trimmed by 2 bases and 0 bases, with 13 bases remaining between them. The CDR3 loop is CASSLSGLGVNTEAFF. The CDR3 DNA reads as TGTGCCAGCAGCTTATCTGGTCTGGGTGTGAACACTGAAGCTTTCTTT.

The J gene is TRBJ1-2, the V gene TRBV6-1, with a possible D match to TRBD1 (5 bases). Germline-derived CDR1 and CDR2 are MNHNS and SASEGT. There are 15 residues in the CDR3. Trimming removed 4 bases at V and 4 bases at J, with 16 bases between. Written as DNA, the CDR3 is TGTGCCAGCAGTGTCGACAGTTGGGCCGTCTATGGCTACACCTTC. Amino acid sequence: CASSVDSWAVYGYTF.

The V call is TRBV20-1, the J call TRBJ2-7, with 7 positions matching TRBD2. The CDR3 totals 12 residues. With V trimmed by 2 bases and J by 3 bases, 1 base remained unmatched. Germline lookup yields CDR1 DFQATT and CDR2 SNEGSKA (reference sequence). The CDR3, as DNA: TGCAGTGCTAGATGGGGGGGCTACGAGCAGTACTTC. Its protein product is CSARWGGYEQYF.

The chain couples TRBV6-2 or TRBV6-3 to TRBJ1-1; 8 nucleotides agree with TRBD1. Losses at the gene ends were 7 bases for V and 4 bases for J; bases not matched to a gene: 8. CDR1 and CDR2 (germline): MNHEY, SVGEGT. This CDR3 spans 14 amino acids. CDR3 loop: CASNAGQVFTEAFF. The CDR3 bases are TGTGCCAGCAATGCGGGACAGGTGTTCACTGAAGCTTTCTTT.

A single count supports this clonotype. The V call is TRBV7-9, the J call TRBJ2-4; TRBD1 aligns across 8 bases. J lost 6 bases, V lost 5 bases, and 3 bases had no gene match. The CDR3 extends over 13 amino acids. Germline V gene lookup returns CDR1 SEHNR and CDR2 FQNEAQ (reference sequence). The CDR3 DNA sequence: TGTGCCAGCAGCCCAGGACAGGGAAACATTCAGTACTTC. Protein: CASSPGQGNIQYF.

CDR3 residues: CASSRSDYGYTF. DNA of the CDR3: TGTGCCAGCAGTCGGTCAGACTATGGCTACACCTTC. The genes are TRBV12-3 or TRBV12-4 and TRBJ1-2; no reliable D call. The CDR3 has 12 amino acids. V lost 5 bases and J 3 bases, leaving 7 bases between the germline ends.

This chain joins TRBV30 and TRBJ1-2; 9 positions agree with TRBD1. V lost 6 bases to trimming and J lost 7 bases; unmatched junction nucleotides: 15. This CDR3 comprises 15 residues. CDR1 and CDR2 from the germline V gene are GTSNPN and SVGIG (reference sequence). The CDR3 protein is CACPAPGQGSGGYTF. The CDR3 DNA reads TGTGCCTGCCCAGCCCCGGGACAGGGTTCTGGTGGCTACACCTTC. Filled out from reference TRBV30 and TRBJ1-2, the complete variable domain reads SQTIHQWPATLVQPVGSPLSLECTVEGTSNPNLYWYRQAAGRGLQLLFYSVGIGQISSEVPQNLSASRPQDRQFILSSKKLLLSDSGFYLCACPAPGQGSGGYTFGSGTRLTVV.

The J gene is TRBJ1-1, the V gene TRBV6-5; 7 bases line up with TRBD1. Germline CDR1 and CDR2: MNHEY and SVGAGI. Germline trimming cut 6 bases from V and 0 bases from J; bases unmatched to any gene: 7. The CDR3 contains 15 residues. The CDR3 bases are TGTGCCAGCAGGCCTCGGACAGGTGTGAACACTGAAGCTTTCTTT. Its protein is CASRPRTGVNTEAFF.

This clonotype appeared a single time. This chain connects TRBV13 to TRBJ2-1, with D tentatively TRBD2 (6 bases). V shed 4 bases and J shed 5 bases, with 12 bases lying between them. CDR3 length: 14 amino acids. CDR1 and CDR2 (germline): PRHDT, FYEKMQ (reference sequence). The DNA for the CDR3 is TGTGCCAGCAGCTCCGGCCGGGGGAACAATGAGCAGTTCTTC. It is translated as CASSSGRGNNEQFF.

The chain couples TRBV5-6 to TRBJ1-3, with D perhaps TRBD1 (5 bases). Trimming shortened V by 2 bases and J by 3 bases, and 9 bases separated the two germline ends. The CDR3 extends over 14 amino acids. Germline CDR1 is SGHDT and CDR2 is YYEEEE. For the CDR3, the DNA is TGTGCCAGCAGCTTCGGGACTCTTGGAAACACCATATATTTT. Its protein product is CASSFGTLGNTIYF.

The CDR3 sequence is CASSPLVGARDEQFF. The DNA of the CDR3 is TGTGCCAGCAGCCCCTTGGTCGGGGCCCGGGATGAGCAGTTCTTC. This rearrangement joins TRBV13 to TRBJ2-1, with D perhaps given as TRBD1 or TRBD2 (5 bases each). This CDR3 has 15 residues. Germline V CDR1 and CDR2: PRHDT, FYEKMQ (reference sequence). The V gene lost 5 bases and the J gene lost 8 bases, with 19 bases spanning the gap.

This chain connects TRBV12-3 or TRBV12-4 to TRBJ2-7; D is undetermined. Trimming removed 1 base from V and 0 bases from J, with 13 bases in between. The CDR3 is made up of 16 amino acids. The CDR3 loop reads CASSLGSRNSSYEQYF. The CDR3 nucleotides are TGTGCCAGCAGTTTAGGATCACGGAACAGCTCCTACGAGCAGTACTTC.

The chain couples TRBV3-1 to TRBJ2-3; possibly TRBD2 for D (5 bases). V lost 6 bases and J 14 bases, leaving 18 bases between the germline ends. This CDR3 contains 12 residues. In germline, CDR1 is LGHDT, CDR2 YNNKEL (reference sequence). The DNA of the CDR3 is TGTGCCAGCAGTGACAATCAGGACTGGAGGTATTTT. Amino acid sequence: CASSDNQDWRYF.

V and J are TRBV19 and TRBJ2-5, with D hard to call. The CDR3 loop spans 13 amino acids. CDR1 LNHDA and CDR2 SQIVND come from the germline V gene (reference sequence). Trimming shortened V by 0 bases and J by 4 bases, and 6 bases separated the two germline ends. CDR3 region: CASSIDSGETQYF. The CDR3 DNA sequence: TGTGCCAGTAGTATAGATTCTGGAGAGACCCAGTACTTC.

The V call is TRBV6-2 or TRBV6-3, the J call TRBJ2-2; perhaps D is TRBD1 or TRBD2 (7 bases each). Trimming stripped 6 bases from V and 4 bases from J, with 30 bases between. Germline loops: CDR1 MNHEY, CDR2 SVGEGT. The CDR3 extends over 20 amino acids. For the CDR3, the DNA is TGTGCCAGCAGGCGGACAGGACTAGTTGGGCTGCTTCCCGGCACCGGGGAGCTGTTTTTT. Protein: CASRRTGLVGLLPGTGELFF.

The chain carries TRBV29-1 and TRBJ2-7; D may be TRBD1 (6 bases). Germline V CDR1 and CDR2: SQVTM, ANQGSEA. Trimming removed 5 bases from V and 5 bases from J, with 13 bases in between. The CDR3 has 12 residues. The CDR3 DNA follows: TGCAGCGTTTATAACAGGGAAGACGAGCAGTACTTC. Amino acids: CSVYNREDEQYF.

V usage is TRBV7-9 and J usage is TRBJ2-1, with a possible D match to TRBD2 (5 bases). This CDR3 comprises 12 residues. V was cut by 1 base and J by 9 bases, with 7 bases left in between. Germline CDR1 SEHNR, CDR2 FQNEAQ (reference sequence). The CDR3 DNA follows: TGTGCCAGCAGCTTAGTGGGGAGTGAGCAGTTCTTC. Translation gives CASSLVGSEQFF.

The rearrangement joins TRBV24-1 to TRBJ1-2; D perhaps matches TRBD1 (5 bases). The germline CDR1 and CDR2 sequences are KGHDR and SFDVKD. This CDR3 has 13 amino acids. Trimming removed 0 bases at V and 8 bases at J, with 9 bases between. CDR3 coding DNA: TGTGCCACCAGTGATTTGGCAGGGAACGGCTACACCTTC. The encoded protein is CATSDLAGNGYTF.

The gene calls are TRBV20-1 and TRBJ2-7, with D uncertain. Germline assignment: CDR1 DFQATT and CDR2 SNEGSKA (reference sequence). There are 12 residues in the CDR3. V was clipped by 3 bases and J by 0 bases, with 6 bases between them. DNA for the CDR3: TGCAGTGCTAGCCCCAGCTCCTACGAGCAGTACTTC. Its protein is CSASPSSYEQYF.

The chain is built from TRBV7-2 and TRBJ1-1; D gene ambiguous. Germline V gives CDR1 SGHTA, CDR2 FQGNSA. CDR3 length: 18 amino acids. Trimming removed 1 base at V and 2 bases at J, with 20 bases between. As DNA, the CDR3 is TGTGCCAGCAGCTTAGTAAGGGTCATGGGAGGCCCTAACACTGAAGCTTTCTTT. It yields the protein CASSLVRVMGGPNTEAFF.

This clonotype was observed a few times. The chain employs TRBV9 and TRBJ2-7; 8 bases match TRBD1. The CDR3 length is 15 residues. From germline, CDR1 is SGDLS and CDR2 YYNGEE. V was clipped by 2 bases and J by 2 bases; unmatched bases: 6. Here the CDR3 reads CASSVGIQGAYEQYF. CDR3 DNA sequence: TGTGCCAGCAGCGTGGGGATACAGGGGGCCTACGAGCAGTACTTC.

The V call is TRBV27, the J call TRBJ1-4, with D unclear. Trimming pared 0 bases from V and 4 bases from J, leaving 9 bases between. This CDR3 contains 15 residues. Germline V gene lookup returns CDR1 MNHEY and CDR2 SMNVEV (reference sequence). CDR3 protein: CASSLSASFNEKLFF. The CDR3 DNA is TGTGCCAGCAGTTTATCTGCGAGCTTTAATGAAAAACTGTTTTTT.

The V call is TRBV27, the J call TRBJ1-5; D not certain. In germline, CDR1 is MNHEY, CDR2 SMNVEV (reference sequence). CDR3 length: 13 residues. Trimming cost V 6 bases and J 1 base, with 7 bases left between them. This chain's CDR3 is CASSDHSNQPQHF. CDR3 bases: TGTGCCAGCAGCGACCACAGCAATCAGCCCCAGCATTTT.